This is a list of T cell receptor beta chains from one sample in a study of blood T cell repertoires in COVID-19. Method: immunoSEQ multiplex PCR; TCRdb's copy keeps in-frame clones and lacks some. The sample yields 170,000 or so clones, roughly 88% seen once. Sequenced input: PBMCs or T cells enriched from blood (not recorded which). Every receptor here comes from a woman aged 18 to 35 who had recovered from COVID-19. The CDR3 runs from the conserved cysteine through the conserved F or W. A D gene is named only where the DNA matches it firmly. Size tells how often a clone was seen (once, few, many) or the class of an expanded clone, and some rows leave it out.

length	V	D	J	size	DNA	CDR3
17	TRBV5-1	TRBD2	TRBJ2-1	NA	TGCGCCAGCAGCTCCGGACTAGCGGGGCGGGGGATGAATGAGCAGTTCTTC	CASSSGLAGRGMNEQFF
17	TRBV5-4	TRBD2	TRBJ2-4	NA	TGTGCCAGCAGCTTTCGAGCGGGACGGGTAGCCAAAAACATTCAGTACTTC	CASSFRAGRVAKNIQYF
14	TRBV28	TRBD1	TRBJ1-1	NA	TGTGCCAGCAGTGGGTACAGGGGGAACACTGAAGCTTTCTTT	CASSGYRGNTEAFF
14	TRBV19	TRBD1	TRBJ1-2	NA	TGTGCCAGTAGACGTACAGGGGGCGACTATGGCTACACCTTC	CASRRTGGDYGYTF
16	TRBV7-6	TRBD1	TRBJ1-4	NA	TGTGCCAGCAGCCTGATGGTCACAGGGGAGGTGGAAAAACTGTTTTTT	CASSLMVTGEVEKLFF
14	TRBV24-1	TRBD1	TRBJ1-5	NA	TGTGCCACCAGTGAACCCGGACAGGGTAAGCCCCAGCATTTT	CATSEPGQGKPQHF
16	TRBV27	NA	TRBJ1-4	NA	TGTGCCAGCAGTAATCAGGGATCGCGCTTCGGTGAAAAACTGTTTTTT	CASSNQGSRFGEKLFF
15	TRBV7-6	TRBD1	TRBJ1-2	NA	TGTGCCAGCAGCTTTGGGACAGGGGAAGACTATGGCTACACCTTC	CASSFGTGEDYGYTF
14	TRBV6-4	TRBD1	TRBJ2-7	NA	TGTGCCAGCGGCGGACAGGGGGTCTCCTACGAGCAGTACTTC	CASGGQGVSYEQYF
15	TRBV10-3	NA	TRBJ1-2	NA	TGTGCCATCAGTGAGCCCGACAGCCATCTATGGGGCTACACCTTC	CAISEPDSHLWGYTF
14	TRBV9	TRBD1	TRBJ2-7	few	TGTGCCAGCAGCGTAGGGACAGGCCGCTACGAGCAGTACTTC	CASSVGTGRYEQYF
13	TRBV7-9	NA	TRBJ2-5	NA	TGTGCCAGCAGCCCACCGGGGGGCGAGACCCAGTACTTC	CASSPPGGETQYF
14	TRBV3-1/TRBV3-2	NA	TRBJ2-3	NA	TGTGCCAGCAGCCATGTGCGAGGCACAGATACGCAGTATTTT	CASSHVRGTDTQYF
15	TRBV10-3	NA	TRBJ2-1	NA	TGTGCCATCAGCGCAAGTGCAGGGTCCTACAATGAGCAGTTCTTC	CAISASAGSYNEQFF
15	TRBV10-3	TRBD1	TRBJ2-5	NA	TGTGCCATCAGTGTGGGGACAGGGGGAGGAGAGACCCAGTACTTC	CAISVGTGGGETQYF
15	TRBV28	NA	TRBJ2-1	NA	TGTGCCAGCAGTTTAGCTTCCAGCTCCTACAATGAGCAGTTCTTC	CASSLASSSYNEQFF
14	TRBV6-1	NA	TRBJ1-6	NA	TGTGCCAGCAGTGACAGAATCTATAATTCACCCCTCCACTTT	CASSDRIYNSPLHF
16	TRBV15	NA	TRBJ2-3	NA	TGTGCCACCAGCCCCCAGGGAGCGGGCGGAACAGATACGCAGTATTTT	CATSPQGAGGTDTQYF
18	TRBV6-1	TRBD1	TRBJ2-2	once	TGTGCCAGCAGTGAATCAGGACAGGGATGGGGTTACACCGGGGAGCTGTTTTTT	CASSESGQGWGYTGELFF
15	TRBV6-5	TRBD1	TRBJ1-1	once	TGTGCCAGCAGGACTCCTACAGGGGGATTCACTGAAGCTTTCTTT	CASRTPTGGFTEAFF
15	TRBV7-9	NA	TRBJ1-1	NA	TGTGCCAGCAGCTCGGGTCTCCCTTGGAACACTGAAGCTTTCTTT	CASSSGLPWNTEAFF
16	TRBV3-1/TRBV3-2	TRBD2	TRBJ2-5	NA	TGTGCCAGCAGCACCCAAAGCGGGGGAGTAGGAGAGACCCAGTACTTC	CASSTQSGGVGETQYF
12	TRBV2	NA	TRBJ2-1	NA	TGTGCCAGCAGTGCCCAGTACAATGAGCAGTTCTTC	CASSAQYNEQFF
14	TRBV5-4	TRBD2	TRBJ2-3	NA	TGTGCCAGCAGCTTCGGACTAGCATCAGATACGCAGTATTTT	CASSFGLASDTQYF
15	TRBV29-1	TRBD1	TRBJ1-1	NA	TGCAGCGACACCCACGGGGACAGGGTATACACTGAAGCTTTCTTT	CSDTHGDRVYTEAFF
15	TRBV24-1	NA	TRBJ1-2	NA	TGTGCCACCAGTGATTTCTCCAGTTCTAACTATGGCTACACCTTC	CATSDFSSSNYGYTF
18	TRBV6-1	TRBD2	TRBJ2-7	NA	TGTGCCAGCAGTGACCGGGGACTAGCGGGGGTTCTCTCCTACGAGCAGTACTTC	CASSDRGLAGVLSYEQYF
17	TRBV7-9	NA	TRBJ1-2	NA	TGTGCCAGCAGCTTATGGAGGAGCGCTTTTGGGAACTATGGCTACACCTTC	CASSLWRSAFGNYGYTF
17	TRBV3-1/TRBV3-2	TRBD2	TRBJ2-1	NA	TGTGCCAGCAGTCGACCCGAGGGACTAGCGGGGGTTGGAGAGCAGTTCTTC	CASSRPEGLAGVGEQFF
15	TRBV7-8	NA	TRBJ1-3	NA	TGTGCCAGCAGCTTAGTTGGGGGGTCTGGAAACACCATATATTTT	CASSLVGGSGNTIYF
15	TRBV30	TRBD2	TRBJ2-2	NA	TGTGCCTGGAGTGTAAAAAGGAGCGGGGCCGGGGAGCTGTTTTTT	CAWSVKRSGAGELFF
15	TRBV19	TRBD1	TRBJ1-2	NA	TGTGCCAGTAGACCGGTCACAGGGGGCAACTATGGCTACACCTTC	CASRPVTGGNYGYTF
12	TRBV29-1	TRBD1	TRBJ2-7	NA	TGCAGCGTGGGGACAGGGGGCTACGAGCAGTACTTC	CSVGTGGYEQYF
14	TRBV6-5	NA	TRBJ1-1	NA	TGTGCCAGCAGAACCCAGGACAGAGCCACTGAAGCTTTCTTT	CASRTQDRATEAFF
17	TRBV5-1	TRBD2	TRBJ2-1	NA	TGCGCCAGCAGCTTGCAGGTCCTAGCGGGAGGATACAATGAGCAGTTCTTC	CASSLQVLAGGYNEQFF
14	TRBV28	TRBD1	TRBJ1-2	NA	TGTGCCAGCATCCCGATCAGGGACAGGGACGGCTACACCTTC	CASIPIRDRDGYTF
14	TRBV3-1/TRBV3-2	TRBD1	TRBJ1-6	NA	TGTGCCAGCAGCCCGGACAGGGATAATTCACCCCTCCACTTT	CASSPDRDNSPLHF
16	TRBV5-1	TRBD1	TRBJ2-7	NA	TGCGCCAGCAGCCTACAGGGACAGGGGATTACCTACGAGCAGTACTTC	CASSLQGQGITYEQYF
14	TRBV6-5	NA	TRBJ1-1	NA	TGTGCCAGCAGTTTTCAGGGGCAGGGCACTGAAGCTTTCTTT	CASSFQGQGTEAFF
14	TRBV7-2	NA	TRBJ1-1	NA	TGTGCCAGCAGCTTAGAGACACCGACAACTGAAGCTTTCTTT	CASSLETPTTEAFF
17	TRBV4-3	TRBD1	TRBJ1-5	NA	TGCGCCAGCAGCCAAGATCAAAGCCGGGACAGCCATCAGCCCCAGCATTTT	CASSQDQSRDSHQPQHF
14	TRBV5-8	TRBD1	TRBJ1-2	NA	TGTGCCAGCAGTCGCCGGGACAGGGACAATGGCTACACCTTC	CASSRRDRDNGYTF
15	TRBV19	TRBD1	TRBJ2-2	NA	TGTGCCAGTAGTAAATCGGGCCAGGGGGTCGGGGAGCTGTTTTTT	CASSKSGQGVGELFF
13	TRBV12-3/TRBV12-4	NA	TRBJ2-3	NA	TGTGCCAGCAGTGGGGCAGCTCCAGATACGCAGTATTTT	CASSGAAPDTQYF
15	TRBV4-1	NA	TRBJ2-5	NA	TGCGCCAGCAGCCGCAGCGTACAGGGACCGGAGACCCAGTACTTC	CASSRSVQGPETQYF
14	TRBV11-3	NA	TRBJ2-7	NA	TGTGCCAGCAGCAGGGGGAGGGGGAACTACGAGCAGTACTTC	CASSRGRGNYEQYF
13	TRBV25-1	NA	TRBJ1-4	NA	TGTGCCAGCAGTGACCCTATTAATGAAAAACTGTTTTTT	CASSDPINEKLFF
14	TRBV28	TRBD1	TRBJ1-5	NA	TGTGCCAGCAGTTTCCCGACAGGGGGGCAGCCCCAGCATTTT	CASSFPTGGQPQHF